What follows are 10 T cell receptor beta chains derived from one specimen sequenced in a study of cytotoxic CD8 clonotypes in ibrutinib-treated CLL. Some clones are missing from TCRdb's copy, which holds only in-frame ones; the method was immunoSEQ multiplex PCR. In the table there are around 310,000 clones, about 77% of which are singletons. The source material was PBMCs, sampled before ibrutinib treatment. These TCRs come from a human donor with chronic lymphocytic leukemia.

V gene TRBV28 combines with J gene TRBJ2-7; D is unclear. CDR3 length: 12 residues. Trimming pared 5 bases from V and 2 bases from J, leaving 7 bases between. CDR1 MDHEN and CDR2 SYDVKM come from the germline V gene. In DNA form, the CDR3 reads TGTGCCAGCAGTACCATGACCTACGAGCAGTACTTC. Encoded protein: CASSTMTYEQYF.

This chain links TRBV7-3 with TRBJ1-2, with unresolved D. This CDR3 spans 14 amino acids. The germline V gene encodes CDR1 SGHTA and CDR2 FQGTGA. Trimming shortened V by 6 bases and J by 3 bases, and 14 bases separated the two germline ends. CDR3 bases: TGTGCCAGCAGGAACCGGCGGGAACACTATGGCTACACCTTC. Encoded protein: CASRNRREHYGYTF.

The genes are TRBV4-1 and TRBJ2-1; perhaps TRBD1 as D (7 bases). Trimming removed 0 bases from V and 10 bases from J, with 28 bases in between. The germline V gene has CDR1 MGHRA and CDR2 YSYEKL. The CDR3 runs 19 residues. The chain's CDR3 is CASSQDRKLRDREVMEQFF. The CDR3 DNA follows: TGCGCCAGCAGCCAAGATCGGAAACTCAGAGACAGGGAGGTAATGGAGCAGTTCTTC.

The V call is TRBV5-6, the J call TRBJ2-5, with D possibly TRBD1 on 5 matching bases. The CDR3 totals 14 residues. Trimming shortened V by 0 bases and J by 4 bases, and 10 bases separated the two germline ends. Germline V CDR1 and CDR2: SGHDT, YYEEEE. CDR3 nucleotide sequence: TGTGCCAGCAGCTTGGCAGGGTTGGGAGAGACCCAGTACTTC. It specifies CASSLAGLGETQYF.

The J gene is TRBJ2-7, the V gene TRBV4-1; 8 bases are a match to TRBD1. CDR1 is MGHRA and CDR2 is YSYEKL in the germline V gene. The CDR3 contains 16 residues. Germline trimming cut 2 bases from V and 3 bases from J; bases unmatched to any gene: 9. CDR3: CASSQPSPGGSYEQYF. The CDR3 DNA reads TGCGCCAGCAGCCAACCCAGTCCAGGGGGCAGCTACGAGCAGTACTTC.

This sequence joins TRBV15 and TRBJ2-5, with D unresolved. In germline, CDR1 is LNHNV, CDR2 YYDKDF (reference sequence). This CDR3 is built from 13 residues. V was pared by 4 bases and J by 7 bases, with 13 bases between. The CDR3 loop reads CATSTDLRRTQYF. In DNA form, the CDR3 reads TGTGCCACCAGCACAGACCTAAGAAGGACCCAGTACTTC.

This chain joins TRBV7-9 and TRBJ2-2; TRBD1 matches at 12 bases. J lost 6 bases, V lost 2 bases, and 4 bases had no gene match. Germline V gene data show CDR1 as SEHNR and CDR2 as FQNEAQ (reference sequence). This CDR3 comprises 16 residues. The chain's CDR3 is CASSLLGQGAAGELFF. The CDR3 nucleotides read TGTGCCAGCAGCTTATTGGGACAGGGGGCAGCCGGGGAGCTGTTTTTT.

This clone appeared a single time. The gene calls are TRBV15 and TRBJ2-7; no definite D call. In germline, CDR1 is LNHNV, CDR2 YYDKDF (reference sequence). CDR3 size: 13 residues. Trimming took off 0 bases at V and 2 bases at J, with 5 bases between the two ends. The CDR3 is CATSRERTYEQYF. CDR3 nucleotides: TGTGCCACCAGCAGAGAAAGGACCTACGAGCAGTACTTC.

The V gene is TRBV29-1, the J gene TRBJ1-1; TRBD1 matches at 7 bases. In germline, CDR1 is SQVTM, CDR2 ANQGSEA. The CDR3 sequence is 14 residues long. V shed 7 bases and J 6 bases; nucleotides not matched to a gene: 14. The DNA for the CDR3 is TGCAGCGGGACTAGCACAGGGGTCGGATCTGAAGCTTTCTTT. Protein product: CSGTSTGVGSEAFF.

This rearrangement joins TRBV6-5 to TRBJ2-7; D gene uncertain. Trimming took off 6 bases at V and 5 bases at J, with 14 bases between the two ends. The CDR3 totals 13 residues. Looked up from germline, CDR1 is MNHEY and CDR2 is SVGAGI. CDR3 coding DNA: TGTGCCAGCAGCGGGCTTCGAGTCGACGAGCAGTACTTC. This encodes CASSGLRVDEQYF.